These T cell receptor beta chains were read from a single sample in a study of shared clonotypes between healthy human individuals. Measured with immunoSEQ multiplex PCR; TCRdb has only the in-frame clones, and not every one. Here the sample spans fewer than 3 million clones, 92% being singletons. What was sequenced was naive CD4+ T cells from PBMCs. These receptors all stem from a man between 18 and 35 years old in good health. Some clones in this sample may be carry-over from other donors' samples. The CDR3 runs from the conserved cysteine through the conserved F or W. D genes are given only for firm matches. Some rows mark clone size as missing; the rest say once, few, many or name a class of expanded clone.

abundance	v_gene	j_gene	d_gene	CDR3nt	CDR3aa
-	TRBV28	TRBJ1-5	-	TGTGCCAGCAGTTTAATAACCACGGGGGGTCAGCCCCAGCATTTT	CASSLITTGGQPQHF
-	TRBV7-2	TRBJ2-2	-	TGTGCCAGCAGCTTTCAGTCAAGAGTATCTACCGGGGAGCTGTTTTTT	CASSFQSRVSTGELFF
-	TRBV7-2	TRBJ2-3	-	TGTGCCAGCAGCTTCTCCCCCGGACAAGACAGAACAGATACGCAGTATTTT	CASSFSPGQDRTDTQYF
few	TRBV19	TRBJ1-5	-	TGTGCCAGTAGTATTCGAGATAGCAATCAGCCCCAGCATTTT	CASSIRDSNQPQHF
few	TRBV18	TRBJ1-2	-	TGTGCCAGCTCACCGTTTGGGTGGGCGGACTATGGCTACACCTTC	CASSPFGWADYGYTF
-	TRBV10-3	TRBJ1-1	TRBD1	TGTGCCAGTACGACAGGGGGCGGCCTCGGGACTGAAGCTTTCTTT	CASTTGGGLGTEAFF
-	TRBV19	TRBJ1-5	-	TGTGCCAGTAGGTCGGAGGGTGATGGCAATCAGCCCCAGCATTTT	CASRSEGDGNQPQHF
once	TRBV7-8	TRBJ2-2	TRBD2	TGTGCCAGCAGCTTAGCCCTAGCGGGAGTTGGAGAGCTGTTTTTT	CASSLALAGVGELFF
once	TRBV6-5	TRBJ1-2	-	TGTGCCAGCAGCCGCGGACTAACGGTGGGCTACACCTTC	CASSRGLTVGYTF
-	TRBV7-2	TRBJ1-1	TRBD1	TGTGCCAGCAGCTGGGACAGGGGGCCCACTGAAGCTTTCTTT	CASSWDRGPTEAFF
-	TRBV5-1	TRBJ1-1	-	TGCGCCAGCCATTCCGATCCGAAGACGGCTTCGAAAGCTTTCTTT	CASHSDPKTASKAFF
-	TRBV7-3	TRBJ2-1	TRBD2	TGTGCCAGCAGCCGGACTAGCGGGTATGGTGAGCAGTTCTTC	CASSRTSGYGEQFF
-	TRBV28	TRBJ2-1	TRBD2	TGTGCCAGCAGCCTAGCGGGGTTGGGGCGGGCTGAGCAGTTCTTC	CASSLAGLGRAEQFF
-	TRBV11-2	TRBJ2-7	-	TGTGCCAGCATTCGAGGGAAGGGACTCTCCTACGAGCAGTACTTC	CASIRGKGLSYEQYF
-	TRBV5-1	TRBJ2-5	TRBD2	TGCGCCAGCAGCTTGGAGCGGGGACCGGACCGACAGACCCAGTACTTC	CASSLERGPDRQTQYF
-	TRBV10-3	TRBJ2-1	-	TGTGCCATCAGTGTTGGCTCGTCCAATGAGCAGTTCTTC	CAISVGSSNEQFF
-	TRBV7-2	TRBJ1-1	-	TGTGCCAGCAGCCGAGACCGGGTTCCTAGGGCTGAAGCTTTCTTT	CASSRDRVPRAEAFF
-	TRBV7-2	TRBJ1-2	-	TGTGCCAGCAGCCAAAACTATGGCTACACCTTC	CASSQNYGYTF
-	TRBV28	TRBJ1-3	-	TGTGCCAGCACGACACAGGGCCTTAGCTCTGGAAACACCATATATTTT	CASTTQGLSSGNTIYF
-	TRBV28	TRBJ1-3	-	TGTGCCAGCAGTTTTAACAGCGGAAACACCATATATTTT	CASSFNSGNTIYF
-	TRBV6-4	TRBJ2-1	-	TGTGCCAGCAGTGACTCGGCAGTGCTTTCCTACAATGAGCAGTTCTTC	CASSDSAVLSYNEQFF
-	TRBV6-5	TRBJ1-6	-	TGTGCCAGCAGAGAGGTGGGCAATTCACCCCTCCACTTT	CASREVGNSPLHF
-	TRBV5-4	TRBJ2-5	TRBD1	TGTGCCAGCAGCCTGGGGACAGGACGATCCGGGGAGACCCAGTACTTC	CASSLGTGRSGETQYF
-	TRBV30	TRBJ1-1	-	TGTGCCTGGAGTACCAGGGTGTTGGTGAACACTGAAGCTTTCTTT	CAWSTRVLVNTEAFF
-	TRBV9	TRBJ2-2	-	TGTGCCAGCAGCGGAGACTGGGGTCAGGTCGACTCCGCCGGGGAGCTGTTTTTT	CASSGDWGQVDSAGELFF
-	TRBV11-1	TRBJ2-7	-	TGTGCCAGCAGCTTAAGGACTACCGAGCAGTACTTC	CASSLRTTEQYF
-	TRBV28	TRBJ2-2	-	TGTGCCAGCAGTCCCGGCGGGTCCGGGGAGCTGTTTTTT	CASSPGGSGELFF
-	TRBV5-1	TRBJ2-5	TRBD2	TGCGCCAGCAGCCCCCCCCTAGCGGGAGGGCCAGAAGAGACCCAGTACTTC	CASSPPLAGGPEETQYF
-	TRBV4-1	TRBJ2-5	-	TGCGCCAGCAGCCAGGATAGAGGGGTTGGGGAGACCCAGTACTTC	CASSQDRGVGETQYF
-	TRBV2	TRBJ1-5	-	TGTGCCAGCAGTGAAGGACAGTACAATCAGCCCCAGCATTTT	CASSEGQYNQPQHF
-	TRBV6-5	TRBJ2-7	-	TGTGCCAGCAGCGAACCGGGAACCTACGAGCAGTACTTC	CASSEPGTYEQYF
-	TRBV27	TRBJ2-1	TRBD2	TGTGCCAGCAGTTTCTCCGGGACTAGCGTATACAATGAGCAGTTCTTC	CASSFSGTSVYNEQFF
-	TRBV10-2	TRBJ1-2	-	TGCGCCAGCAGTGAGTCCAGGACAGTTAGTGGCTACACCTTC	CASSESRTVSGYTF